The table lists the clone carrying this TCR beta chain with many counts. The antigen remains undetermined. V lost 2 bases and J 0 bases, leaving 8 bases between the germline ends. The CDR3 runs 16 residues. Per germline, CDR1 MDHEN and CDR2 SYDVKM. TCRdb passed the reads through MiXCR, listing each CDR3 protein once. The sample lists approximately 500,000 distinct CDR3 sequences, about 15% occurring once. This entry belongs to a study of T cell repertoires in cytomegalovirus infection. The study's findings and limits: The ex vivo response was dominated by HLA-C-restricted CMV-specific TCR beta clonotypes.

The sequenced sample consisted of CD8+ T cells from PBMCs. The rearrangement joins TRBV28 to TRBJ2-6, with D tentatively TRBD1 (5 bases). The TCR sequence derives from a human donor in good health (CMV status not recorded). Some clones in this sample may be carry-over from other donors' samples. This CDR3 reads CASSLTGGSGANVLTF. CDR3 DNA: TGTGCCAGCAGTTTAACAGGTGGCTCTGGGGCCAACGTCCTGACTTTC.